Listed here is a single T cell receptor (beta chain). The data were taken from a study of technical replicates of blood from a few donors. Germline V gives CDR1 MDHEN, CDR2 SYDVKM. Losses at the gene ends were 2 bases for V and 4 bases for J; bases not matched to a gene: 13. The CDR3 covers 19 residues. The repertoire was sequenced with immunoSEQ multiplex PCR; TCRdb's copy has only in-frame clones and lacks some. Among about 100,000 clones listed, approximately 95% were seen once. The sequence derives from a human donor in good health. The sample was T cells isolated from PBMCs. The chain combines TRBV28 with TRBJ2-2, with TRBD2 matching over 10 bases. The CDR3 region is CASSLASGSRYQATGELFF. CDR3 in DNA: TGTGCCAGCAGTTTAGCTAGCGGGAGCAGATACCAGGCCACCGGGGAGCTGTTTTTT.